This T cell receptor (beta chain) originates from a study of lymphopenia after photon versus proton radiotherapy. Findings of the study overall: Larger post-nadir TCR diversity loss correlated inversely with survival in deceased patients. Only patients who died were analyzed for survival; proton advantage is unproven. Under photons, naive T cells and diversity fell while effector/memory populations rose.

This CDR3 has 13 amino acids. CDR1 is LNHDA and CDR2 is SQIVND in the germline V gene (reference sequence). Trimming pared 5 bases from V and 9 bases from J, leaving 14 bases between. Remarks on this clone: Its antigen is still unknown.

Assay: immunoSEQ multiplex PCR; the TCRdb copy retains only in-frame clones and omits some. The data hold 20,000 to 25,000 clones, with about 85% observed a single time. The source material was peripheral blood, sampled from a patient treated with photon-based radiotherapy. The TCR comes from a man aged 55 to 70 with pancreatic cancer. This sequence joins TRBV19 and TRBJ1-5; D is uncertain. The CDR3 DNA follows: TGTGCCAGTAGTCCTCAGAGGGCTTTGCCCCAGCATTTT. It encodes CASSPQRALPQHF.